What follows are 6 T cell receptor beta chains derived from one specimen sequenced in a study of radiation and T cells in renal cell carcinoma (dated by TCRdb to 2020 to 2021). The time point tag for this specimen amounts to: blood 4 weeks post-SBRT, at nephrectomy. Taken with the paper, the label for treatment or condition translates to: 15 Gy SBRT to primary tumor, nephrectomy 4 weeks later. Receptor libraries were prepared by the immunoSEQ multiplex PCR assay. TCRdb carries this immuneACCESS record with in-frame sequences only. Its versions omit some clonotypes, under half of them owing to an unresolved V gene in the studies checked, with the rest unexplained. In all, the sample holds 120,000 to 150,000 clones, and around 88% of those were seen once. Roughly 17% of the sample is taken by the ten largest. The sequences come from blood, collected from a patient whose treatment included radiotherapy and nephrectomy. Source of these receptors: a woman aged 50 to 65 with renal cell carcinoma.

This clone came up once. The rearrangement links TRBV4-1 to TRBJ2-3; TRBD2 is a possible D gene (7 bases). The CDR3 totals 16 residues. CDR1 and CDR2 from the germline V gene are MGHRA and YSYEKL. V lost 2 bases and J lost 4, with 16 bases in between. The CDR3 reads CASSQLSGGGADTQYF. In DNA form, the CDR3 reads TGCGCCAGCAGCCAACTTAGCGGAGGGGGGGCAGATACGCAGTATTTT.

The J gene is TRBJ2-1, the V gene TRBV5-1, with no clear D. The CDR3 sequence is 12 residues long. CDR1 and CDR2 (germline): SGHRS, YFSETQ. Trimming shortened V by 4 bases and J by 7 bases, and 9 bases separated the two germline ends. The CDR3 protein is CASSPDHNEQFF. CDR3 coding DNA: TGCGCCAGCAGCCCGGACCATAATGAGCAGTTCTTC.

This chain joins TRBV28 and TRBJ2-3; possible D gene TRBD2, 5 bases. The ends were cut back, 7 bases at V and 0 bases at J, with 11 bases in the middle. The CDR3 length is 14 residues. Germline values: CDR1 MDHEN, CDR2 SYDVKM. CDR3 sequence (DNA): TGTGCCAGCAATGGAGGCCGTAGCACAGATACGCAGTATTTT. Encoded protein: CASNGGRSTDTQYF.

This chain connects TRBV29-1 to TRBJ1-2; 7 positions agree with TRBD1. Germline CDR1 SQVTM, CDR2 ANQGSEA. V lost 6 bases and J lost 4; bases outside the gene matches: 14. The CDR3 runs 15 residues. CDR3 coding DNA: TGCAGCGTGGGGGACCGGGACAGCCTGACCTATGGCTACACCTTC. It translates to CSVGDRDSLTYGYTF.

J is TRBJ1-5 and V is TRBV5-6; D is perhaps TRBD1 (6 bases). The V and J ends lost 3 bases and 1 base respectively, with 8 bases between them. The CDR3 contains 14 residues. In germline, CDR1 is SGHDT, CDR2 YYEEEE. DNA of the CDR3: TGTGCCAGCAGCTGGGGGACAAGCAATCAGCCCCAGCATTTT. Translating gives CASSWGTSNQPQHF.

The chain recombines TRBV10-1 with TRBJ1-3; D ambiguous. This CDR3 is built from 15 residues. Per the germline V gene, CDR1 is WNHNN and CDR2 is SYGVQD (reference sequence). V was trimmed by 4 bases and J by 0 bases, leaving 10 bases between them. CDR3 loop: CASSGPDRSGNTIYF. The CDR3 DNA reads TGCGCCAGCAGTGGACCAGATCGCTCTGGAAACACCATATATTTT.